The 7 T cell receptor beta chains presented below share a single source sample, sequenced in a study of long-term antiretroviral therapy in people with HIV. The assay, immunoSEQ v3.0, was run at survey level. Clones were read by immunoSEQ multiplex PCR, and TCRdb kept only the in-frame ones, dropping some. The table records more than 20,000 clones, about 83% of them present only once. Sequencing was performed on unsorted PBMCs, taken 3 years after starting antiretroviral therapy. The origin of the receptors is a man between 18 and 35 years old with HIV.

The V call is TRBV19, the J call TRBJ2-3; TRBD2 matches 7 bases. The ends lost 5 bases at V and 2 bases at J; junction bases unmatched: 4. Germline V CDR1 and CDR2: LNHDA, SQIVND (reference sequence). This CDR3 has 14 amino acids. CDR3 coding DNA: TGTGCCAGTAGTCCAGGACTAGTCACAGATACGCAGTATTTT. Its protein is CASSPGLVTDTQYF.

The CDR3 here is CASSPGTGNYGYTF. The CDR3 DNA follows: TGTGCCAGCAGTCCCGGGACAGGGAACTATGGCTACACCTTC. The chain has TRBV2 and TRBJ1-2; 9 nucleotides agree with TRBD1. The CDR3 totals 14 residues. After removal of 5 bases from V and 2 bases from J, the junction contained 3 bases not matched to a gene. The germline V gene has CDR1 SNHLY and CDR2 FYNNEI. Full variable domain (missing parts from reference TRBV2 and TRBJ1-2): EPEVTQTPSHQVTQMGQEVILRCVPISNHLYFYWYRQILGQKVEFLVSFYNNEISEKSEIFDDQFSVERPDGSNFTLKIRSTKLEDSAMYFCASSPGTGNYGYTFGSGTRLTVV.

This clone showed up just once. This chain uses TRBV2 with TRBJ1-6, with 7 bases lining up with TRBD1. The CDR3 contains 13 residues. CDR1 and CDR2 (germline): SNHLY, FYNNEI. With 6 bases clipped from V and 6 bases from J, the junction kept 2 bases outside the gene matches. CDR3 DNA: TGTGCCAGCAGCGGGGACAGTAATTCACCCCTCCACTTT. Translated, it gives CASSGDSNSPLHF.

The chain recombines TRBV7-9 with TRBJ1-3, with TRBD1 matching over 10 bases. V shed 4 bases, J shed 6 bases, and the junction held 6 bases outside the gene matches. CDR1 SEHNR and CDR2 FQNEAQ come from the germline V gene (reference sequence). CDR3 length: 15 amino acids. The CDR3 sequence: CASSSPTGGENTIYF. The CDR3 nucleotides read TGTGCCAGCAGCTCTCCGACAGGGGGCGAAAACACCATATATTTT.

The chain employs TRBV5-4 and TRBJ2-2; 7 positions agree with TRBD1. V shed 7 bases, J shed 3 bases, and the junction held 9 bases outside the gene matches. Germline CDR1 SGHNT, CDR2 YYREEE (reference sequence). The CDR3 is made up of 15 amino acids. The CDR3 spells CASEEGGLDTGELFF. The CDR3 region has the DNA TGTGCCAGCGAGGAAGGGGGCCTAGACACCGGGGAGCTGTTTTTT.

V usage is TRBV30 and J usage is TRBJ2-6; D uncertain. This CDR3 has 12 amino acids. Trimming left V 3 bases short and J 4 bases short, with 4 bases between. Looked up from germline, CDR1 is GTSNPN and CDR2 is SVGIG (reference sequence). The CDR3 DNA follows: TGTGCCTGGAGAAGAGGGGCCAACGTCCTGACTTTC. Its protein is CAWRRGANVLTF.

A remark on this clone: Relative to the germline gene, one junction end is altered; a read error may explain this. The chain employs TRBV27 and TRBJ1-2; 8 bases agree with TRBD1. CDR3 length equals 15 residues. The germline gives CDR1 MNHEY, CDR2 SMNVEV (reference sequence). The chain's CDR3 is CASTLWAGGAEGYTF. Here the CDR3 DNA reads TGTGCCAGCACTTTATGGGCAGGGGGCGCGGAGGGCTACACCTTC.